The source of this T cell receptor (beta chain) is a study of T cell repertoires in aging, cancer and after chemotherapy. TCR beta rearrangements were amplified from peripheral blood genomic DNA. The ends were cut back, 5 bases at V and 1 base at J, with 11 bases in the middle. The CDR3 is 15 residues long. The V gene's germline CDR1 is SGHAT and CDR2 FQNNGV. Study conclusions and caveats: Untreated cancer patients had significantly lower blood TCR diversity than age-matched healthy donors.

This clonotype was counted only a few times. Its cognate antigen is unknown. Multiplex touch-down PCR with TRB-A/B primers amplified rearranged V-D-J TRB sequences. TCRdb reprocessed the multiplex PCR reads via MiXCR and lists one record per CDR3 protein. The data hold about 13,000 distinct CDR3 sequences, with under 40% observed a single time. Sequencing used blood. V usage is TRBV11-2 and J usage is TRBJ2-2; D perhaps matches TRBD1 (6 bases). This clonotype was sampled from a human donor in good health. The donor label of this sample is uncertain. CDR3 nucleotide sequence: TGTGCCAGCAGCCTCCTACAGGGGAACACCGGGGAGCTGTTTTTT. Its protein is CASSLLQGNTGELFF.